This entry features one T cell receptor beta chain sequence. Its antigen target is currently unknown. One base away there is no much larger clone; base qualities are not given. These data are taken from a study of shared clonotypes between healthy human individuals (dated by TCRdb to 2020 to 2021). Background on the whole study: A couple of women and a few men aged 18 to 49 years were included in the cohort. To increase sequencing depth and limit assay-specific biases, different laboratories used diverse techniques to prepare libraries and sequence TCR repertoires. To estimate repertoire size and how much clonotypes are shared between individuals, the study performed deep sequencing of blood TCR repertoires from about five healthy adults. Between about 0.85 and 9.5 billion PBMCs per donor were obtained by leukapheresis. For each donor, three plates each were used for CD4 naive and CD4 memory, two plates were used for CD8 naive, and one plate was used for CD8 memory.

General findings and caveats noted by the study authors: Estimated clonotype richness was generally larger for naive than for memory subsets. Clonotypes shared by all four sorted-subset donors showed higher generation probabilities than non-shared clonotypes. The genetic and exposure-history diversity represented was limited by the small number of donors. Roughly 5.2% of naive CD4, more than 3% of naive CD8, roughly 2.5% of memory CD4, and about 0.4% of memory CD8 clonotypes were shared across several donors. Pairwise subsampling led to the expectation that sequencing depth would affect the degree of clonotype sharing among donors. Incomplete sequencing was indicated by rarefaction of sorted-subset datasets, despite the large sequencing depth. Sampling was restricted to blood, and TCR repertoires in tissue are likely to differ from TCR repertoires in blood.

CDR3 length: 13 amino acids, cysteine to phenylalanine. The sequence is cut down to CDR3 DNA, 39 bases in frame from base 1. The junction carries 5 bases between V and J, which are trimmed by 2 bases and 3 bases respectively. Sequences MNHNS (CDR1) and SASEGT (CDR2) are obtained from the germline V gene. Using the deep immunoSEQ assay, TCR CDR3 regions were amplified from genomic DNA by multiplex PCR. For each cell subset, the extracted genomic DNA was distributed evenly across all wells of several immunoSEQ 96-well plates, and each plate served as one replicate. For sorted subsets, approximately 200 ng of genomic DNA, equivalent to some 30,000 T cell genomes, went into each replicate PCR. Purified libraries were quantified with a Qubit 3.0 fluorometer, sized on a Bioanalyzer 2100, and re-quantified with the KAPA Library Quantification kit. Each immunoSEQ 96-well plate was sequenced on its own single-read 150-cycle Illumina NextSeq 550 flow cell. The paper's data handling went like this. Because the immunoSEQ output held only junctional sequences and lacked quality scores, the filtering could not match the filtering applied to full-length reads. To assign V/J genes and CDR3, sequences were annotated using PyIR, a Python wrapper for IgBLAST v1.9, with IMGT germline references. Any read was removed if the V/J assignment was weak (E-value above 1e-6), the CDR3 was missing, or the read contained stop codons, out-of-frame junctions, or ambiguous translated residues. V3J clonotypes were defined as sequences sharing an identical inferred V gene, J gene, and CDR3 amino acid sequence. Percentage overlap between repertoires was calculated by dividing the number of shared unique clonotypes by the size of the smaller repertoire. Richness of each repertoire was evaluated using RTK rarefaction, the Chao1 estimator, and Recon v2.1 estimates of unobserved clonotypes. OLGA was used to compute generation probabilities for all TCRbeta clonotypes that the gDNA method yielded from a handful of donors. TCRdb obtained this table from immuneACCESS and retained in-frame rearrangements with V and J assigned. These tables miss some clones; where compared with another copy, unresolved V genes account for less than half of the shortfall, and the remainder is unexplained. That table furnishes V, J and clone size, whereas the DNA furnished D and trimming. Present in this sample are some 2.4 million clones, under 95% of which were seen just once. The ten largest clonotypes hold about 0.39% of the sample.

The donors were healthy, HIV-negative adults who had no recently reported acute infections or vaccinations. All donors were Caucasian adults living in Nashville, Tennessee, USA. CD4+ T cells were enriched through magnetic negative selection, after which naive cells were positively selected on CD45RA and the remaining negative fraction served as the memory subset. After blood collection by leukapheresis, PBMCs were isolated using Ficoll-Histopaque density gradient centrifugation and then cryopreserved in the vapor phase of liquid nitrogen. Analytical flow cytometry was used to check the purity and quantity of every magnetically sorted T cell population. Genomic DNA was isolated from every sorted fraction and measured by UV absorbance on a Nanodrop 2000c.

This TCR derives from a young man in good health. Some clones in this sample may be carry-over from other donors' samples. Sequencing was done on a sample of naive CD4+ T cells from PBMCs. Sample cell subset or site, as interpreted from the label and publication: CD45RA+ positively selected. In this chain, TRBV6-1 is recombined with TRBJ1-5; the D gene is unclear. The CDR3 amino acid sequence is: CASSERFNQPQHF. The nucleotides read TGTGCCAGCAGTGAAAGGTTCAATCAGCCCCAGCATTTT.